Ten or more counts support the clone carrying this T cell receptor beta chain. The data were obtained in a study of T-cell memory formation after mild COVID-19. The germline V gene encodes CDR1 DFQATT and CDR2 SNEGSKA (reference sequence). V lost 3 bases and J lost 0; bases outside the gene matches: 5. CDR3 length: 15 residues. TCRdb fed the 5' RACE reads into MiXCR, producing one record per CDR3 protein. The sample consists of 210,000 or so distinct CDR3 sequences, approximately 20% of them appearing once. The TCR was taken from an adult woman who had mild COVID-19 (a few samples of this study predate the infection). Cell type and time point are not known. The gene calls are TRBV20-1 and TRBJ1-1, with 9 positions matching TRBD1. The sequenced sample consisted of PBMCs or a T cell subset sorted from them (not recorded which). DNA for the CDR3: TGCAGTGCTAGGGGGACAGGGTGGTTGAACACTGAAGCTTTCTTT. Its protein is CSARGTGWLNTEAFF.